The clone carrying this T cell receptor beta chain was detected ten times or more. The CDR3 is 14 amino acids. In germline, CDR1 is SGHTA, CDR2 FQGNSA. The V end was cut by 5 bases, the J end by 2 bases, with 10 bases between. This sample was included in a study of T cell repertoires in cytomegalovirus infection. TCRdb passed the reads through MiXCR, listing each CDR3 protein once. The table has under 150,000 distinct CDR3 sequences, 7% to 10% seen once. This chain joins TRBV7-2 and TRBJ1-3; D ambiguous. Sequencing was done on a sample of PBMCs. The clonotype originates from a human donor in good health (CMV status not recorded). Some clones in this sample may be carry-over from other donors' samples. As DNA, the CDR3 is TGTGCCAGCAGCCCGAGTAGTCCTGGAAACACCATATATTTT. The encoded protein is CASSPSSPGNTIYF.